The 6 T cell receptor beta chains in this list originate from one sample, sequenced in a study of identical twins. TCRdb reprocessed the 5' RACE reads via MiXCR and lists one record per CDR3 protein. The top ten clones hold around 12% of a sample with hundreds of thousands of distinct CDR3 sequences, 15% to 20% of them seen once. The sample was also reused in another study, on T cells expressing NK-cell markers.

Sequencing was done on a sample of PBMCs. The receptors stem from a woman aged 18 to 35 in good health.

J is TRBJ2-5 and V is TRBV12-3 or TRBV12-4; 7 nucleotides align to TRBD1. V shed 4 bases, J shed 4 bases, and the junction held 9 bases outside the gene matches. The CDR3 is made up of 15 amino acids. The CDR3 loop is CASSSRQGNLETQYF. CDR3 coding DNA: TGTGCCAGCAGTTCCCGACAGGGAAATCTAGAGACCCAGTACTTC.

A note on this clonotype: At one end the junction does not follow the germline gene, possibly because of a read error. The chain recombines TRBV5-1 with TRBJ2-1; TRBD2 matches at 10 bases. The CDR3 has 12 residues. Germline V gene sequence: CDR1 SGHRS, CDR2 YFSETQ. The CDR3 here is CASKIGWGLAYF. The CDR3 DNA is TGCGCCAGCAAGATAGGTTGGGGACTAGCGTATTTC.

V gene TRBV7-2 combines with J gene TRBJ2-7, with TRBD1 matching over 8 bases. Germline loops: CDR1 SGHTA, CDR2 FQGNSA. The V gene end was trimmed by 4 bases and the J gene end by 1 base; junction bases not matched to a gene: 6. There are 15 residues in the CDR3. The CDR3 sequence: CASSSQGASSYEQYF. The CDR3 DNA is TGTGCCAGCAGCTCGCAGGGGGCTTCATCCTACGAGCAGTACTTC.

The sample holds one count of this clonotype. The chain is built from TRBV6-6 and TRBJ2-2; no definite D call. V dropped 5 bases and J dropped 8 bases, with 9 bases sitting between them. The CDR3 sequence is 12 residues long. Germline CDR1 is MNHNY and CDR2 is SVGAGI (reference sequence). CDR3 DNA: TGTGCCAGCAGTCCAACCGAGGGGGAGCTGTTTTTT. It codes for CASSPTEGELFF.

The rearrangement links TRBV13 to TRBJ2-3, with D uncertain. The ends were cut back, 3 bases at V and 9 bases at J, with 13 bases in the middle. This CDR3 region has 13 residues. Germline V gene lookup returns CDR1 PRHDT and CDR2 FYEKMQ (reference sequence). For the CDR3, the DNA is TGTGCCAGCAGCTTCCACGGCGTTTCGACGCAGTATTTT. Its translation: CASSFHGVSTQYF.

This clonotype was found a few times. The rearrangement joins TRBV27 to TRBJ2-1; 10 bases are a match to TRBD2. The J segment lost 8 bases and the V segment lost 9 bases, leaving 10 bases of the junction unmatched. The CDR3 has 14 residues. Germline V gene sequence: CDR1 MNHEY, CDR2 SMNVEV (reference sequence). DNA of the CDR3: TGTGCCAGTAAATTGCTAGCGGGAGAGGATGAGCAGTTCTTC. Protein product: CASKLLAGEDEQFF.